This T cell receptor beta chain was recovered during a study of tumor T cells in aggressive B-cell lymphoma (TCRdb year 2017). The CDR3, cysteine through phenylalanine, is 14 amino acids long. The entry retains the CDR3 DNA only, 42 bases that are in frame from base 1. The V end gives up 0 bases and the J end 3 bases, leaving 3 bases in the junction not matched to a gene. CDR1 and CDR2 are read off the germline V gene as SGHDT and YYEEEE. Worth noting for this clone: No antigen is known for it. Base qualities were left out, and no much larger clone turns up one base away.

Libraries were prepared through the immunoSEQ multiplex PCR assay. Entries here come from immuneACCESS through TCRdb and include only in-frame sequences with V and J called. Some clones fail to appear in such tables; in the studies checked, an unresolved V gene covers under half of the shortfall, and the cause of the remainder is unknown. The sample table lists about 3,100 clones, 69% of them with a count of one. Around 10% of the sample is in the top ten clones. In this chain, TRBV5-6 is recombined with TRBJ2-7; 7 junctional bases match TRBD1. What was sequenced was tumor tissue. The TCR sequence derives from an adult with diffuse large B cell lymphoma. The CDR3 is CASSLGTGVYEQYF. Read as DNA, the sequence is TGTGCCAGCAGCTTGGGTACAGGGGTCTACGAGCAGTACTTC.